The TCR beta chain described here comes from a study of cytomegalovirus exposure and HLA in healthy donors. This PCR relied on a set of 60 Vbeta primers and 13 Jbeta primers. Per the original data handling: Later reanalysis found about 78 million unique TCR beta chains, around 11 million of them shared. Some clones are missing from TCRdb's copy, which holds only in-frame ones; the method was immunoSEQ multiplex PCR. The V and J calls and clone size are taken from that table; D and trimming were inferred from the DNA. The repertoire holds roughly 120,000 clones, with just under 75% as singletons. V lost 2 bases and J lost 4, with 14 bases in between. Germline V CDR1 and CDR2: MNHEY, SVGAGI. This CDR3 spans 15 amino acids.

This TCR came from a man aged 35-49 years in good health and CMV-seropositive. The sample taken for sequencing was PBMCs. V is TRBV6-5 and J is TRBJ1-2; the D is unclear. The CDR3: CASSYGRGEGYGYTF. In DNA, the CDR3 is TGTGCCAGCAGTTACGGGCGAGGTGAGGGCTATGGCTACACCTTC.